The 23 T cell receptor beta chains below come from one sample, sequenced in a study of T cell responses to AZD1222 COVID-19 vaccine (dated by TCRdb to the early 2020s). Preparation of the library involved the immunoSEQ multiplex PCR assay. The immuneACCESS repertoire file appears here via TCRdb, limited to in-frame rearrangements. These files lack a portion of the clones; in checked studies, under half of the deficit traces to unresolved V genes, and the cause of the others is not known. In this sample the table shows over 100,000 clones, 87% of which occur a single time. The leading ten clones occupy about 2.5% of the sample. The meaning of the sample's time point label: about 28 days (+/-7) after the second vaccine dose. Sequences were derived from peripheral blood, sampled 28 days after the second AZD1222 dose. These receptors originate from an adult who received the AZD1222 COVID-19 vaccine.

The chain joins TRBV12-3 or TRBV12-4 to TRBJ1-2; possible D gene TRBD1, 6 bases. The CDR3 consists of 12 residues. Trimming removed 6 bases from V and 7 bases from J, with 12 bases in between. Written as DNA, the CDR3 is TGTGCCAGCAGACGGACAGTCGCTGGCTACACCTTC. Translation gives CASRRTVAGYTF.

The chain combines TRBV30 with TRBJ2-2, with unresolved D. V was cut by 0 bases and J by 6 bases, with 5 bases left in between. Germline CDR1 is GTSNPN and CDR2 is SVGIG (reference sequence). CDR3 size: 12 residues. CDR3 in DNA: TGTGCCTGGAGTGTACGGCCCGGGGAGCTGTTTTTT. Translating gives CAWSVRPGELFF. The entire variable domain, with the rest obtained from reference TRBV30 and TRBJ2-2, is as follows: SQTIHQWPATLVQPVGSPLSLECTVEGTSNPNLYWYRQAAGRGLQLLFYSVGIGQISSEVPQNLSASRPQDRQFILSSKKLLLSDSGFYLCAWSVRPGELFFGEGSRLTVL.

This chain uses TRBV4-3 with TRBJ2-1; TRBD2 might be the D (5 bases). The germline V gene encodes CDR1 LGHNA and CDR2 YSLEER. The ends were cut back, 0 bases at V and 2 bases at J, with 14 bases in the middle. The CDR3 has 17 residues. The CDR3 reads CASSQDLAGAPYNEQFF. In nucleotides, the CDR3 is TGCGCCAGCAGCCAAGATCTAGCTGGAGCCCCCTACAATGAGCAGTTCTTC.

The chain couples TRBV11-2 to TRBJ2-3; maybe TRBD1 (6 bases). Per germline, CDR1 SGHAT and CDR2 FQNNGV. The ends were cut back, 1 base at V and 6 bases at J, with 17 bases in the middle. The CDR3 consists of 16 residues. The CDR3 nucleotides read TGTGCCAGCAGCTTAGGTCATAGCAGGGGCGGGGATACGCAGTATTTT. It codes for CASSLGHSRGGDTQYF.

The chain recombines TRBV5-3 with TRBJ1-4; tentative D call: TRBD1 (5 bases). TRBV5-3 carries the ORF label, with uncertain function. The CDR3 length is 12 residues. The V end was cut by 9 bases, the J end by 5 bases, with 11 bases between. The CDR3 DNA sequence: TGTGCCACAATCAGGGTGAATGAAAAACTGTTTTTT. As protein: CATIRVNEKLFF.

The chain has TRBV7-3 and TRBJ2-7; D perhaps matches TRBD2 (7 bases). Germline-derived CDR1 and CDR2 are SGHTA and FQGTGA. The CDR3 extends over 16 amino acids. V shed 6 bases and J shed 3 bases, with 21 bases lying between them. The DNA for the CDR3 is TGTGCCAGCAGGAGCCAAGGGGGGGCGATGATCTACGAGCAGTACTTC. It translates to CASRSQGGAMIYEQYF.

This chain links TRBV6-5 with TRBJ1-4; possible D gene TRBD1, 5 bases. Trimming took off 0 bases at V and 4 bases at J, with 9 bases between the two ends. Germline CDR1 reads MNHEY; CDR2 reads SVGAGI. The CDR3 length is 15 residues. DNA of the CDR3: TGTGCCAGCAGTTACTCTAGACAGCGTAATGAAAAACTGTTTTTT. It translates to CASSYSRQRNEKLFF.

The V and J genes are TRBV6-5 and TRBJ1-2, with a possible D match to TRBD1 (5 bases). Germline CDR1 reads MNHEY; CDR2 reads SVGAGI. V dropped 2 bases and J dropped 7 bases, with 17 bases sitting between them. This CDR3 contains 15 residues. The DNA for the CDR3 is TGTGCCAGCAGTTACGGACAAAAACATAGGGGTGGCTACACCTTC. It yields the protein CASSYGQKHRGGYTF.

The chain has TRBV7-2 and TRBJ1-6, with unresolved D. The CDR3 loop spans 15 amino acids. The V end lost 5 bases, the J end lost 7 bases, and 15 bases lay between the germline ends. Germline-derived CDR1 and CDR2 are SGHTA and FQGNSA. This CDR3 reads CASSPTQLGNSPLHF. In DNA form, the CDR3 reads TGTGCCAGCAGCCCGACGCAGTTAGGGAATTCACCCCTCCACTTT.

V gene TRBV15 combines with J gene TRBJ2-2; maybe TRBD1 (5 bases). The CDR3 has 13 amino acids. The V end lost 5 bases, the J end lost 6 bases, and 10 bases lay between the germline ends. The germline V gene has CDR1 LNHNV and CDR2 YYDKDF (reference sequence). In DNA, the CDR3 is TGTGCCACCAGCGGCCAGGGCCCCGGGGAGCTGTTTTTT. This translates into CATSGQGPGELFF.

The J gene is TRBJ1-4, the V gene TRBV18, with no clear D. Germline CDR1 KGHSH, CDR2 LQKENI. CDR3 size: 15 residues. Trimming took off 5 bases at V and 2 bases at J, with 12 bases between the two ends. The DNA of the CDR3 is TGTGCCAGCTCAGCTCGACTGGGGACTAATGAAAAACTGTTTTTT. Protein: CASSARLGTNEKLFF.

The chain uses TRBV5-5 and TRBJ2-3, with 9 bases matching TRBD2. This CDR3 comprises 17 residues. The junction had 8 bases not matched to a gene; V was cut back by 1 base and J by 2 bases. Germline V gene lookup returns CDR1 SGHKS and CDR2 YYEKEE (reference sequence). CDR3 protein: CASSLQLAGFATDTQYF. The CDR3 region has the DNA TGTGCCAGCAGCTTGCAACTAGCGGGTTTTGCCACAGATACGCAGTATTTT.

This rearrangement joins TRBV6-5 to TRBJ1-2; D unresolved. Looked up from germline, CDR1 is MNHEY and CDR2 is SVGAGI. V lost 0 bases to trimming and J lost 2 bases, with 13 bases between them. The CDR3 is 16 residues long. CDR3 nucleotides: TGTGCCAGCAGTTACTCGAAGGAGTCGGTAAACTATGGCTACACCTTC. Its protein product is CASSYSKESVNYGYTF.

The genes are TRBV7-2 and TRBJ2-7, with 7 bases identical to TRBD1. The CDR3 loop spans 14 amino acids. The trim removed 4 bases at V and 5 bases at J, leaving 8 bases unmatched. Germline V gene sequence: CDR1 SGHTA, CDR2 FQGNSA. CDR3 amino acids: CASSYKGAQNEQYF. The CDR3 coding sequence is TGTGCCAGCAGCTATAAGGGGGCCCAGAACGAGCAGTACTTC.

This chain links TRBV5-4 with TRBJ1-1; D unclear. The CDR3 spans 14 residues. Trimming pared 4 bases from V and 6 bases from J, leaving 16 bases between. Germline V gene data show CDR1 as SGHNT and CDR2 as YYREEE (reference sequence). CDR3 coding DNA: TGTGCCAGCAGCACATGGAACGGGGTGGCTGAAGCTTTCTTT. It codes for CASSTWNGVAEAFF.

The V gene is TRBV4-1, the J gene TRBJ1-1; no clear D. Trimming removed 4 bases at V and 1 base at J, with 13 bases between. In germline, CDR1 is MGHRA, CDR2 YSYEKL. This CDR3 contains 15 residues. CDR3 nucleotides: TGCGCCAGCAGCCCCTACAACTCAGGGAACACTGAAGCTTTCTTT. Amino acid sequence: CASSPYNSGNTEAFF.

This clone was recorded only once. The J gene is TRBJ1-1, the V gene TRBV28; no firm D call. The CDR3 is made up of 11 amino acids. With 6 bases removed from V and 6 bases from J, the gap between germline ends came to 8 bases. From germline, CDR1 is MDHEN and CDR2 SYDVKM. The CDR3 nucleotides read TGTGCCAGCAGCTTCCACGCTGAAGCTTTCTTT. It encodes CASSFHAEAFF.

The V and J genes are TRBV18 and TRBJ2-1, with D tentatively TRBD1 or TRBD2 (6 bases each). Germline V gives CDR1 KGHSH, CDR2 LQKENI. CDR3 length: 13 residues. V was shortened by 3 bases and J by 9 bases, with 12 bases between the two germline ends. For the CDR3, the DNA is TGTGCCAGCTCACCCGGGGGACAAGGTGAGCAGTTCTTC. The encoded protein is CASSPGGQGEQFF.

This sequence joins TRBV24-1 and TRBJ1-5; maybe TRBD1 (6 bases). V lost 4 bases, J lost 0 bases, and 9 bases lay in between. Germline CDR1 is KGHDR and CDR2 is SFDVKD. The CDR3 is 15 amino acids. This chain's CDR3 is CATSEPGDSNQPQHF. Here the CDR3 DNA reads TGTGCCACCAGTGAGCCAGGGGATAGCAATCAGCCCCAGCATTTT.

This clone has just a few counts. The chain joins TRBV2 to TRBJ2-5; 7 nucleotides agree with TRBD1. V gave up 7 bases and J gave up 2 bases; unmatched junction bases: 7. The CDR3 totals 14 residues. CDR1 and CDR2 (germline): SNHLY, FYNNEI. The CDR3 sequence: CASTWDRAQETQYF. The CDR3 nucleotides read TGTGCCAGCACCTGGGACAGAGCTCAAGAGACCCAGTACTTC.

CDR3 in amino acids: CATRRGGEHSGANVLTF. The CDR3 DNA follows: TGTGCCACTCGTAGGGGAGGGGAACACTCTGGGGCCAACGTCCTGACTTTC. The J gene is TRBJ2-6, the V gene TRBV7-3, with 7 bases identical to TRBD2. There are 17 residues in the CDR3. CDR1 is SGHTA and CDR2 is FQGTGA in the germline V gene. The junction had 12 bases not matched to a gene; V was cut back by 10 bases and J by 0 bases.

A remark on this clone: Compared with germline, one end of the junction differs, possibly owing to a read error. This chain links TRBV29-1 with TRBJ2-2, with D tentatively TRBD2 (5 bases). The CDR3 has 12 amino acids. Looked up from germline, CDR1 is SQVTM and CDR2 is ANQGSEA. DNA of the CDR3: TGCAGCGCTGAACGCGGGACCGGGGAGCTGTTTTTT. Encoded protein: CSAERGTGELFF.

The chain joins TRBV7-6 to TRBJ2-1, with D possibly TRBD2 on 7 matching bases. CDR3 length equals 17 residues. V gave up 4 bases and J gave up 0 bases, with 16 bases separating them. Germline V gives CDR1 SGHVS, CDR2 FNYEAQ. The DNA of the CDR3 is TGTGCCAGCAGCTCCCCCGCCGGGGGGCTCTCCTACAATGAGCAGTTCTTC. It yields the protein CASSSPAGGLSYNEQFF.